This is a list of T cell receptor beta chains from one sample in a study of blood T cell repertoires in COVID-19. Some clones are missing from TCRdb's copy, which holds only in-frame ones; the method was immunoSEQ multiplex PCR. The table lists around 250,000 clones, more than 70% of them singletons. The sample comprised peripheral blood. These receptors all stem from a man aged 40-49 years with active or convalescent COVID-19. The CDR3 runs from the conserved cysteine through the conserved F or W. A D gene is named only where the DNA matches it firmly. Expanded clones are given a class, and other clones once, few, many or no size at all.

clone size | D gene | J gene | V gene | CDR3 protein | CDR3 DNA
once | NA | TRBJ2-5 | TRBV24-1 | CATKPSGEEETQYF | TGTGCCACCAAACCCTCCGGGGAAGAAGAGACCCAGTACTTC
NA | NA | TRBJ1-1 | TRBV4-3 | CASSRKADTEAFF | TGCGCCAGCAGCAGAAAAGCGGACACTGAAGCTTTCTTT
NA | NA | TRBJ1-2 | TRBV6-5 | CASSYSGTNYGYTF | TGTGCCAGCAGTTACTCAGGGACAAACTATGGCTACACCTTC
once | NA | TRBJ1-1 | TRBV12-5 | CASVLQPEGTEAFF | TGTGCTAGTGTCCTACAGCCGGAGGGGACTGAAGCTTTCTTT
NA | TRBD1 | TRBJ1-5 | TRBV6-2/TRBV6-3 | CASSSTGGLSLQPNQPQHF | TGTGCCAGCAGTAGTACAGGGGGACTAAGTTTGCAGCCGAATCAGCCCCAGCATTTT
NA | TRBD2 | TRBJ2-1 | TRBV7-2 | CASSLTGGRNEQFF | TGTGCCAGCAGCTTAACGGGGGGGAGGAATGAGCAGTTCTTC
NA | NA | TRBJ1-2 | TRBV14 | CASSPTRGGYTF | TGTGCCAGCAGCCCCACGCGGGGGGGCTACACCTTC
NA | NA | TRBJ1-1 | TRBV19 | CASGTGFIHTPEAFF | TGTGCCAGCGGTACAGGGTTCATCCACACTCCTGAAGCTTTCTTT
NA | TRBD2 | TRBJ2-6 | TRBV5-4 | CASSFLGLAGVPGANVLTF | TGTGCCAGCAGCTTCTTGGGACTAGCGGGAGTCCCTGGGGCCAACGTCCTGACTTTC
NA | NA | TRBJ2-7 | TRBV4-2 | CASSQGGLFHEQYF | TGTGCCAGCAGCCAAGGTGGACTCTTTCACGAGCAGTACTTC
NA | NA | TRBJ1-4 | TRBV4-2 | CASSQGALATNEKLFF | TGTGCCAGCAGCCAAGGGGCGTTAGCAACTAATGAAAAACTGTTTTTT
NA | NA | TRBJ1-5 | TRBV7-8 | CASSLDTGNQPQHF | TGTGCCAGCAGCTTAGATACGGGGAATCAGCCCCAGCATTTT
NA | TRBD1 | TRBJ1-2 | TRBV7-2 | CASSSRTGVYGYTF | TGTGCCAGCAGCTCACGGACAGGGGTTTATGGCTACACCTTC
NA | NA | TRBJ2-1 | TRBV21-1 | CASSPSSGRGCYNEQFF | TGTGCCAGCAGCCCCTCTAGCGGGAGGGGTTGCTACAATGAGCAGTTCTTC
NA | NA | TRBJ2-3 | TRBV29-1 | CSVESGHPTDTQYF | TGCAGCGTTGAATCTGGGCACCCCACAGATACGCAGTATTTT
NA | TRBD1 | TRBJ1-5 | TRBV27 | CASRWTGGRDSNQPQHF | TGTGCCAGCAGGTGGACAGGGGGCCGAGATAGCAATCAGCCCCAGCATTTT
NA | NA | TRBJ1-1 | TRBV19 | CASRNDRSPEAFF | TGTGCCAGTAGAAATGACAGAAGTCCTGAAGCTTTCTTT
NA | TRBD1 | TRBJ1-4 | TRBV12-3/TRBV12-4 | CATATGINEKLFF | TGTGCCACCGCGACAGGGATTAATGAAAAACTGTTTTTT
NA | TRBD1 | TRBJ1-5 | TRBV6-5 | CASSLTGDRQPQHF | TGTGCCAGCAGCCTCACTGGGGACAGGCAGCCCCAGCATTTT
NA | TRBD1 | TRBJ2-2 | TRBV6-5 | CASSQGQGNTGELFF | TGTGCCAGCAGCCAGGGACAGGGTAACACCGGGGAGCTGTTTTTT
NA | TRBD1 | TRBJ2-2 | TRBV7-8 | CASSLASGGLTGELFF | TGTGCCAGCAGCTTAGCTTCAGGGGGTCTCACCGGGGAGCTGTTTTTT
NA | NA | TRBJ1-6 | TRBV28 | CASTWGQRNSPLHF | TGTGCCAGCACTTGGGGGCAGCGCAATTCACCCCTCCACTTT
NA | TRBD1 | TRBJ1-6 | TRBV5-1 | CASSPGTENSPLHF | TGCGCCAGCAGCCCCGGGACAGAGAATTCACCCCTCCACTTT
few | TRBD1 | TRBJ2-2 | TRBV5-4 | CASSLTGGATGELFF | TGTGCCAGCAGCCTCACAGGGGGCGCCACCGGGGAGCTGTTTTTT
NA | NA | TRBJ2-7 | TRBV28 | CASGGGTYEQYF | TGTGCCAGCGGGGGAGGCACCTACGAGCAGTACTTC
NA | TRBD1 | TRBJ1-6 | TRBV5-5 | CASSFTGGNSPLHF | TGTGCCAGCAGCTTCACAGGGGGGAATTCACCCCTCCACTTT
NA | TRBD1 | TRBJ2-7 | TRBV9 | CASSVGDRDSYEQYF | TGTGCCAGCAGCGTAGGGGACAGGGATAGTTACGAGCAGTACTTC
NA | NA | TRBJ1-1 | TRBV2 | CASIYFQGRNTEAFF | TGTGCCAGCATATATTTTCAGGGGAGGAACACTGAAGCTTTCTTT
NA | NA | TRBJ2-2 | TRBV5-4 | CASSPGLLNYRPGELFF | TGTGCCAGCAGCCCGGGGTTACTTAATTATCGACCCGGGGAGCTGTTTTTT
once | NA | TRBJ2-2 | TRBV7-2 | CASSLAYRDTGELFF | TGTGCCAGCAGCTTAGCCTACAGGGATACCGGGGAGCTGTTTTTT
NA | NA | TRBJ2-7 | TRBV5-6 | CASSATGQYSYEQYF | TGTGCCAGCAGCGCTACAGGACAGTACTCCTACGAGCAGTACTTC
NA | TRBD1 | TRBJ1-2 | TRBV19 | CASSIVTDRGRNYGYTF | TGTGCCAGTAGTATAGTAACTGACAGGGGGCGAAACTATGGCTACACCTTC
NA | NA | TRBJ1-6 | TRBV6-5 | CASSYSEGSNSPLHF | TGTGCCAGCAGTTACTCGGAGGGGAGTAATTCACCCCTCCACTTT
NA | NA | TRBJ1-5 | TRBV19 | CASSAGFSNQPQHF | TGTGCCAGTAGTGCAGGTTTTAGCAATCAGCCCCAGCATTTT
NA | NA | TRBJ2-5 | TRBV11-3 | CASSLLAGGHGETQYF | TGTGCCAGCAGTTTACTAGCTGGGGGCCACGGGGAGACCCAGTACTTC
NA | NA | TRBJ2-7 | TRBV30 | CAWSGGGYEQYF | TGTGCCTGGAGTGGAGGGGGCTACGAGCAGTACTTC
NA | TRBD2 | TRBJ2-5 | TRBV7-7 | CASSFSSGAQETQYF | TGTGCTAGCAGCTTTTCCAGCGGGGCCCAAGAGACCCAGTACTTC
NA | NA | TRBJ2-1 | TRBV14 | CASSPRTTHNEQFF | TGTGCCAGCAGCCCCCGGACTACCCACAATGAGCAGTTCTTC
NA | TRBD1 | TRBJ2-3 | TRBV2 | CASRTTGGAPDTQYF | TGTGCCAGCAGGACGACAGGGGGCGCTCCAGATACGCAGTATTTT
NA | NA | TRBJ1-2 | TRBV19 | CATWRLGYGYTF | TGTGCCACCTGGCGACTTGGCTATGGCTACACCTTC